Below, 17 T cell receptor beta chains from the same sample are listed, as sequenced in a study of T cell changes during pregnancy in multiple sclerosis. Assay: immunoSEQ multiplex PCR; the TCRdb copy retains only in-frame clones and omits some. Here the sample spans some 47,000 clones, around 87% being singletons. The sample was CD8+ T cells from peripheral blood mononuclear cells, taken in the second trimester of pregnancy. The receptors stem from a female donor with multiple sclerosis, enrolled in a pregnancy study.

This clone appeared a single time. Relative to the germline gene, one junction end is altered; a read error may explain this. This chain connects TRBV5-6 to TRBJ1-1; TRBD1 matches 9 bases. Germline V gene data show CDR1 as SGHDT and CDR2 as YYEEEE. This CDR3 region has 12 residues. The CDR3: CASSLGTGVLHF. For the CDR3, the DNA is TGTGCCAGCAGCTTGGGGACAGGGGTCTTACACTTT.

This clone has at least ten counts. Other DNA sequences in the same sample also yield this CDR3. CDR3 residues: CASSELAGGPDTQYF. In DNA form, the CDR3 reads TGTGCCAGCAGTGAACTAGCGGGGGGGCCAGATACGCAGTATTTT. J is TRBJ2-3 and V is TRBV6-1, with TRBD2 matching 12 bases. CDR1 is MNHNS, CDR2 SASEGT, per germline. With V trimmed by 2 bases and J by 4 bases, 1 base remained unmatched. The CDR3 loop spans 15 amino acids.

V usage is TRBV6-4 and J usage is TRBJ2-1; TRBD2 aligns across 11 bases. The CDR3 contains 16 residues. The germline CDR1 and CDR2 sequences are MRHNA and SNTAGT. The trim removed 2 bases at V and 8 bases at J, leaving 8 bases unmatched. In DNA form, the CDR3 reads TGTGCCAGCAGTGACGCCGATAGCGGGGGGGCAGATGAGCAGTTCTTC. As protein: CASSDADSGGADEQFF.

V is TRBV6-1 and J is TRBJ1-1, with 7 bases lining up with TRBD1. Unmatched junction bases numbered 9, after V lost 2 bases and J lost 0 bases. This CDR3 comprises 17 residues. CDR1 is MNHNS, CDR2 SASEGT, per germline. DNA for the CDR3: TGTGCCAGCAGTGAACCGCCCGACAGGGTGATGAACACTGAAGCTTTCTTT. As protein: CASSEPPDRVMNTEAFF.

V gene TRBV6-5 combines with J gene TRBJ2-2; D gene unclear. The CDR3 totals 15 residues. V was shortened by 7 bases and J by 7 bases, with 19 bases between the two germline ends. Germline assignment: CDR1 MNHEY and CDR2 SVGAGI. The CDR3 DNA sequence: TGTGCCAGCACCCCCGAGAGGAACCCGGTCGGGGAGCTGTTTTTT. Amino acid sequence: CASTPERNPVGELFF.

V gene TRBV7-9 combines with J gene TRBJ2-7, with D unclear. Between the trimmed V and J ends, which lost 4 bases and 4 bases, there was a span of 11 bases. The CDR3 has 13 amino acids. In germline, CDR1 is SEHNR, CDR2 FQNEAQ (reference sequence). The CDR3 bases are TGTGCCAGCAGCTCGGCAGACTTTTACGAGCAGTACTTC. Protein product: CASSSADFYEQYF.

This clone was observed a few times. The chain employs TRBV2 and TRBJ1-6; the match to TRBD1 covers 8 bases. Trimming cost V 4 bases and J 2 bases; bases outside gene matches: 4. Germline V gives CDR1 SNHLY, CDR2 FYNNEI. This CDR3 comprises 16 residues. The CDR3 sequence: CASSGQGTPYNSPLHF. The CDR3 DNA sequence: TGTGCCAGCAGTGGACAGGGGACCCCCTATAATTCACCCCTCCACTTT. Filled out from reference TRBV2 and TRBJ1-6, the complete variable domain reads EPEVTQTPSHQVTQMGQEVILRCVPISNHLYFYWYRQILGQKVEFLVSFYNNEISEKSEIFDDQFSVERPDGSNFTLKIRSTKLEDSAMYFCASSGQGTPYNSPLHFGNGTRLTVT.

The chain joins TRBV6-4 to TRBJ1-5; 8 nucleotides match TRBD1. The CDR3 runs 15 residues. After removal of 3 bases from V and 2 bases from J, the junction contained 3 bases not matched to a gene. Germline assignment: CDR1 MRHNA and CDR2 SNTAGT. The CDR3 DNA is TGTGCCAGCAGTGAGGCAGGGGGCGGCAATCAGCCCCAGCATTTT. As protein: CASSEAGGGNQPQHF.

V gene TRBV7-6 combines with J gene TRBJ2-7, with a weak D call TRBD2 (5 bases). CDR1 is SGHVS, CDR2 FNYEAQ, per germline. Trimming left V 4 bases short and J 0 bases short, with 19 bases between. The CDR3 is made up of 17 amino acids. The CDR3: CASSSPSGAEISYEQYF. The CDR3 DNA is TGTGCCAGCAGCTCACCCAGTGGAGCGGAAATCTCCTACGAGCAGTACTTC.

V is TRBV7-9 and J is TRBJ2-7; tentatively, D is TRBD1 (5 bases). This CDR3 has 14 amino acids. Germline-derived CDR1 and CDR2 are SEHNR and FQNEAQ (reference sequence). V was cut by 5 bases and J by 0 bases, with 11 bases left in between. CDR3 nucleotides: TGTGCCAGCAGCCAAACGGACAACTCCTACGAGCAGTACTTC. Its translation is CASSQTDNSYEQYF.

The rearrangement uses TRBV5-1 and TRBJ2-7; a possible D gene is TRBD2 (5 bases). V was clipped by 1 base and J by 4 bases, with 6 bases between them. Germline CDR1 and CDR2: SGHRS and YFSETQ. This CDR3 is 12 amino acids long. DNA for the CDR3: TGCGCCAGCAGCTTGTCGGGGTACGAGCAGTACTTC. As protein: CASSLSGYEQYF.

This clone came up a few times. This rearrangement joins TRBV11-1 to TRBJ2-7; 9 bases agree with TRBD1. Germline CDR1 reads SGHAT; CDR2 reads FQDESV (reference sequence). Unmatched junction bases numbered 5, after V lost 5 bases and J lost 3 bases. CDR3 length: 14 amino acids. The DNA of the CDR3 is TGTGCCAGCAGCCCGGGACAGGGATACTACGAGCAGTACTTC. Translated: CASSPGQGYYEQYF.

The V gene is TRBV27, the J gene TRBJ1-1; 8 bases align to TRBD1. This CDR3 spans 17 amino acids. Germline V gene sequence: CDR1 MNHEY, CDR2 SMNVEV (reference sequence). Trimming took 2 bases from V and 2 from J; bases not matched to a gene: 10. The CDR3 sequence: CASSLGAGTGANTEAFF. The CDR3 coding sequence is TGTGCCAGCAGTTTAGGGGCCGGGACAGGAGCCAACACTGAAGCTTTCTTT.

The V gene is TRBV9, the J gene TRBJ2-3; unclear D gene. Trimming left V 3 bases short and J 0 bases short, with 14 bases between. From germline, CDR1 is SGDLS and CDR2 YYNGEE. CDR3 length equals 16 residues. This CDR3 is CASSERMGASTDTQYF. Here the CDR3 DNA reads TGTGCCAGCAGCGAACGAATGGGCGCTAGCACAGATACGCAGTATTTT.

The V call is TRBV19, the J call TRBJ2-1; D not certain. The germline V gene has CDR1 LNHDA and CDR2 SQIVND (reference sequence). The CDR3 runs 15 residues. The V end was cut by 5 bases, the J end by 0 bases, with 11 bases between. In DNA form, the CDR3 reads TGTGCCAGTAGTCCCTCATCGAGCTCCTACAATGAGCAGTTCTTC. Translation gives CASSPSSSSYNEQFF.

This chain joins TRBV6-1 and TRBJ2-7, with D possibly matching TRBD2 (6 bases). The CDR3 is made up of 14 amino acids. Deletions cut 6 bases from V and 2 bases from J, with 14 bases between. Per germline, CDR1 MNHNS and CDR2 SASEGT. The CDR3: CASRQTGTPYEQYF. CDR3 sequence (DNA): TGTGCCAGCAGACAAACCGGGACTCCCTACGAGCAGTACTTC.

The chain has TRBV2 and TRBJ2-3, with 9 nucleotides matching TRBD2. The CDR3 runs 16 residues. V trimming: 2 bases; J trimming: 2 bases; junction bases outside the gene matches: 5. Germline values: CDR1 SNHLY, CDR2 FYNNEI. The DNA for the CDR3 is TGTGCCAGCAGTGAATCTGGCGGGGGGGACACAGATACGCAGTATTTT. It is translated as CASSESGGGDTDTQYF.